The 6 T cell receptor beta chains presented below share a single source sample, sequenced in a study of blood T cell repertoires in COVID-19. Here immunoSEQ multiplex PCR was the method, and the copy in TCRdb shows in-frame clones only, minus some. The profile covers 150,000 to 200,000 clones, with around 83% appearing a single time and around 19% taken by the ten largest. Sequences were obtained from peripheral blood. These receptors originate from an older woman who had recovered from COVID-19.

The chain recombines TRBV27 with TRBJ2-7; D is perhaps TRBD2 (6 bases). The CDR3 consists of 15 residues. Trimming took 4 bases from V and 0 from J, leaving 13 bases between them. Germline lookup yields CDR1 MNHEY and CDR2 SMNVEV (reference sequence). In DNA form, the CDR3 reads TGTGCCAGCAGTTCGGGACTCCTGAGCTCCTACGAGCAGTACTTC. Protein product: CASSSGLLSSYEQYF.

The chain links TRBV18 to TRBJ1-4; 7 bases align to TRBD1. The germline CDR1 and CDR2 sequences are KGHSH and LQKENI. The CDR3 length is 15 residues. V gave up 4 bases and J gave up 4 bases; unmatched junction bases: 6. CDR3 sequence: CASSHGQEGNEKLFF. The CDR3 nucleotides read TGTGCCAGCTCACATGGACAGGAGGGTAATGAAAAACTGTTTTTT. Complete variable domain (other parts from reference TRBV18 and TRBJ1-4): NAGVMQNPRHLVRRRGQEARLRCSPMKGHSHVYWYRQLPEEGLKFMVYLQKENIIDESGMPKERFSAEFPKEGPSILRIQQVVRGDSAAYFCASSHGQEGNEKLFFGSGTQLSVL.

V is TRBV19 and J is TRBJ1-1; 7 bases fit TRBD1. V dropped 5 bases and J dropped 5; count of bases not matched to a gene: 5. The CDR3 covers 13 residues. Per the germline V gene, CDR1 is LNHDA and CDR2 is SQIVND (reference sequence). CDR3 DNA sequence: TGTGCCAGTAGTTCCAGGGGGGCGACTGAAGCTTTCTTT. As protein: CASSSRGATEAFF.

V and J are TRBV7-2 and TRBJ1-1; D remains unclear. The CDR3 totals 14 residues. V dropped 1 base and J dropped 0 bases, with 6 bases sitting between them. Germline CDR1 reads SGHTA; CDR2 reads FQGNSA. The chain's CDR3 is CASSLGGVNTEAFF. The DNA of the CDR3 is TGTGCCAGCAGCTTAGGCGGGGTGAACACTGAAGCTTTCTTT.

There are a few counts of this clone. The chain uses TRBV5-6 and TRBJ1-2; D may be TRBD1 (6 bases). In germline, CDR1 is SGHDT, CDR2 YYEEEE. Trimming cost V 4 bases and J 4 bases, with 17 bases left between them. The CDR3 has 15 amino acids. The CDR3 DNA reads TGTGCCAGCAGCCAGAGTGGGGCAGGGGCCTATGGCTACACCTTC. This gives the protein CASSQSGAGAYGYTF.

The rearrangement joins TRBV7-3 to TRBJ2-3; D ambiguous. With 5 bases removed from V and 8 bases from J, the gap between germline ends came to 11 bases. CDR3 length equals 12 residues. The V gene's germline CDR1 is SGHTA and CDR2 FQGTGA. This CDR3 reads CASSTPGGTQYF. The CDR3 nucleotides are TGTGCCAGCAGCACCCCCGGCGGTACGCAGTATTTT.